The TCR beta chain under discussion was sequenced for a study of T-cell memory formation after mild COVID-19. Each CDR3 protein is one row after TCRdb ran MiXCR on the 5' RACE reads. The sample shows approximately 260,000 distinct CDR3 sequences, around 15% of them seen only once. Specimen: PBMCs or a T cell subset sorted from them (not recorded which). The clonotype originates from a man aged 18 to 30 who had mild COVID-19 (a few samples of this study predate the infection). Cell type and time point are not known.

CDR3 loop: CASSLGGGVPYEQYF. The CDR3 nucleotides are TGTGCCAGCAGCTTAGGCGGCGGGGTCCCCTACGAGCAGTACTTC. This chain connects TRBV11-2 to TRBJ2-7; tentative D call: TRBD2 (6 bases). Germline CDR1 and CDR2: SGHAT and FQNNGV. CDR3 size: 15 residues. V was shortened by 1 base and J by 2 bases, with 12 bases between the two germline ends.